Sequencing of this TCR beta chain was carried out in a study of identical twins. Findings of the study overall: Conclusions were based on cross-sectional statistical analysis, without following the same donors.

This clonotype was seen only a few times. Its antigen is not known. All donors were healthy Caucasians. Template switching supplied a universal primer site; unique molecular identifiers were carried on the cDNA. TCRdb re-derived calls from the 5' RACE reads in MiXCR, one entry per CDR3 protein. The sample consists of 300,000 to 400,000 distinct CDR3 sequences, approximately 10% of them appearing once. The J segment lost 6 bases and the V segment lost 4 bases, leaving 14 bases of the junction unmatched. The germline CDR1 and CDR2 sequences are ENHRY and SYGVKD. This CDR3 has 19 residues. The clonotype originates from a woman between 50 and 59 years old in good health. Sequenced input: naive T cells sorted from blood. The chain is built from TRBV10-3 and TRBJ2-1, with 14 bases aligning to TRBD2. DNA of the CDR3: TGTGCCATCAGTGCCGTTGGGACTAGCGGGAGCTCCATGGGCAATGAGCAGTTCTTC. It is translated as CAISAVGTSGSSMGNEQFF.